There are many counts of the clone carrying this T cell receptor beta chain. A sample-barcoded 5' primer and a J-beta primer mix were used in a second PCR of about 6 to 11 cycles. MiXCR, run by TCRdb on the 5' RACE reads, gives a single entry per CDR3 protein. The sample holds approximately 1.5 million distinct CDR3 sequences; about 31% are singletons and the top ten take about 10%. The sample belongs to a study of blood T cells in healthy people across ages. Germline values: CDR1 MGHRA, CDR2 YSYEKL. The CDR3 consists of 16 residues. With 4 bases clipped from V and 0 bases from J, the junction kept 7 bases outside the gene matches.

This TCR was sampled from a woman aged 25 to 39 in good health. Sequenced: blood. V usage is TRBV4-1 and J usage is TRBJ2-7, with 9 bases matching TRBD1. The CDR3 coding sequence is TGCGCCAGCAGCCCTACATGGGACAGGGTCTCCTACGAGCAGTACTTC. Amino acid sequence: CASSPTWDRVSYEQYF.